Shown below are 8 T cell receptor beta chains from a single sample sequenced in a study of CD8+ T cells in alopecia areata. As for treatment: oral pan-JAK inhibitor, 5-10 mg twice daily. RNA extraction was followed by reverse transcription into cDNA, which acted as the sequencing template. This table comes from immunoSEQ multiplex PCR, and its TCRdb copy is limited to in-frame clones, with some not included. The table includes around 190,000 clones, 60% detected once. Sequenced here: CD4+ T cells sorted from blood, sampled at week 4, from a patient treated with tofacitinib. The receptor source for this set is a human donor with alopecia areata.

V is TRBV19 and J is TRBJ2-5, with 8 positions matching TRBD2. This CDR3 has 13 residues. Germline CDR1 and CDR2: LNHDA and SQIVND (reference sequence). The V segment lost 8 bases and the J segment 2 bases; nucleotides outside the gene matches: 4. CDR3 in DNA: TGTGCCAGTCGTACTAGCGGACAAGAGACCCAGTACTTC. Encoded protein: CASRTSGQETQYF.

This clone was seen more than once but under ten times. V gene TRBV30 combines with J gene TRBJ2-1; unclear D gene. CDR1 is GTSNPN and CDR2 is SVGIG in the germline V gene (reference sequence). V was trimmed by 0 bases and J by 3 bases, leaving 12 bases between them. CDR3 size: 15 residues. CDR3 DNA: TGTGCCTGGAGTGTACAAGGCGGCAACTACAATGAGCAGTTCTTC. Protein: CAWSVQGGNYNEQFF. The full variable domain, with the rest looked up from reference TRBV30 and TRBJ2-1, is SQTIHQWPATLVQPVGSPLSLECTVEGTSNPNLYWYRQAAGRGLQLLFYSVGIGQISSEVPQNLSASRPQDRQFILSSKKLLLSDSGFYLCAWSVQGGNYNEQFFGPGTRLTVL.

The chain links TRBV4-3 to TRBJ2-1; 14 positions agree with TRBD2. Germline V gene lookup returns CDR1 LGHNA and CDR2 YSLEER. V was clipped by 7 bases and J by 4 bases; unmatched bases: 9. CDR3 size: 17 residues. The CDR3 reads CASTHTGTSGSYNEQFF. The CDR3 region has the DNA TGCGCCAGCACCCATACCGGGACTAGCGGGAGTTACAATGAGCAGTTCTTC.

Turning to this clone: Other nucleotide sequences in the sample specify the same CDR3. The CDR3 nucleotides read TGTGCCTGGAGTGTGCTCGGGGCTAACGAGCAGTACTTC. This gives the protein CAWSVLGANEQYF. V gene TRBV30 combines with J gene TRBJ2-7; D may be TRBD1 or TRBD2 (5 bases each). V was cut by 0 bases and J by 5 bases, with 11 bases left in between. Per germline, CDR1 GTSNPN and CDR2 SVGIG (reference sequence). This CDR3 contains 13 residues.

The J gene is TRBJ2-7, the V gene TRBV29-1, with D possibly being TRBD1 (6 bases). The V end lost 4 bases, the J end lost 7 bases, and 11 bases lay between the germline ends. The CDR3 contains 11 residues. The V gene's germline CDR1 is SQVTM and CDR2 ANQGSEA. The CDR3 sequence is CSVGGGREQYF. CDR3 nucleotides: TGCAGCGTTGGAGGGGGAAGGGAGCAGTACTTC.

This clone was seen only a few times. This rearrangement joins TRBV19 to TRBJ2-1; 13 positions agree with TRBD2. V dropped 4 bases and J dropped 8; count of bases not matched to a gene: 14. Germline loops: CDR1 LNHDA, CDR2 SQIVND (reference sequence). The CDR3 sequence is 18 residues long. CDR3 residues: CASSRRGTSGRAGDEQFF. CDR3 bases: TGTGCCAGTAGTAGGAGGGGTACTAGCGGGAGGGCCGGCGATGAGCAGTTCTTC.

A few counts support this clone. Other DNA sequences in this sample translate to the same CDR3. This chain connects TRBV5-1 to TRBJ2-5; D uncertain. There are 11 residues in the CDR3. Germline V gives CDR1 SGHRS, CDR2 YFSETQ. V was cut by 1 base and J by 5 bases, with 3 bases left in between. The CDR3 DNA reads TGCGCCAGCAGCTTGTTGGAGACCCAGTACTTC. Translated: CASSLLETQYF.

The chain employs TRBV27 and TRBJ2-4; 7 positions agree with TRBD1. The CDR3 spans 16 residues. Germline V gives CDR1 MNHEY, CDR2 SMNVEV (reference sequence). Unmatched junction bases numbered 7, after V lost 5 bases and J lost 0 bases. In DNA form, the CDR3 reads TGTGCCAGCAGTCCCTTAGGGGGCCTAGCCAAAAACATTCAGTACTTC. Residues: CASSPLGGLAKNIQYF.